What follows are 29 T cell receptor beta chains derived from one specimen sequenced in a study of cytomegalovirus exposure and HLA in healthy donors (dated by TCRdb to about 2017). Libraries were made using the immunoSEQ multiplex PCR assay. The multiplex PCR relied on a mix of 60 forward primers for TCR Vbeta segments and 13 reverse primers for TCR Jbeta segments. In TCRdb, the immuneACCESS table is reduced to in-frame sequences with V and J assigned. These tables do not hold every clone; where another copy was compared, an unresolved V gene accounts for under half, and the others remain unexplained. This sample is represented by about 100,000 clones; about 60% of them were singletons. Over 4% of the sample is taken by the ten largest. Sequenced input: PBMCs. Receptors originate from a human donor in good health.

J is TRBJ1-2 and V is TRBV30; 7 bases align to TRBD1. The CDR3 totals 11 residues. Trimming took 4 bases from V and 7 from J; bases not matched to a gene: 3. CDR1 is GTSNPN and CDR2 is SVGIG in the germline V gene (reference sequence). The CDR3 DNA follows: TGTGCCTGGATTACAGGGGCTGGCTACACCTTC. This codes for CAWITGAGYTF.

This clone showed up just a few times. The CDR3 spells CASSLNRDSNQPQHF. The CDR3 nucleotides read TGTGCCAGCAGCTTAAACAGGGATAGCAATCAGCCCCAGCATTTT. The chain is built from TRBV11-2 and TRBJ1-5; weak D call: TRBD1 (6 bases). The CDR3 covers 15 residues. Trimming took 2 bases from V and 0 from J, leaving 8 bases between them. Germline CDR1 SGHAT, CDR2 FQNNGV.

The chain couples TRBV2 to TRBJ2-7; a possible D gene is TRBD1 (5 bases). In germline, CDR1 is SNHLY, CDR2 FYNNEI. This CDR3 contains 14 residues. V was trimmed by 2 bases and J by 2 bases, leaving 10 bases between them. CDR3 residues: CASSELTGTYEQYF. The CDR3 DNA follows: TGTGCCAGCAGTGAACTAACAGGAACCTACGAGCAGTACTTC.

V is TRBV23-1 and J is TRBJ2-1; 7 bases map to TRBD2. TRBV23-1 is filed as an ORF, its function uncertain. V was clipped by 0 bases and J by 5 bases; unmatched bases: 10. The CDR3 contains 17 residues. In nucleotides, the CDR3 is TGCGCCAGCAGTCAATCTCCCCGGGAGGTCAAGGACAATGAGCAGTTCTTC. This codes for CASSQSPREVKDNEQFF.

CDR3 coding DNA: TGTGCCAGCAGCGCAACTAGCGCCCACACCCAGTACTTC. Its translation is CASSATSAHTQYF. The chain carries TRBV9 and TRBJ2-5; 7 bases align to TRBD2. The CDR3 loop spans 13 amino acids. The V gene end was trimmed by 3 bases and the J gene end by 8 bases; junction bases not matched to a gene: 7. Germline V gives CDR1 SGDLS, CDR2 YYNGEE.

The J gene is TRBJ1-3, the V gene TRBV4-1; 7 nucleotides line up with TRBD1. The germline V gene encodes CDR1 MGHRA and CDR2 YSYEKL. There are 15 residues in the CDR3. Trimming cost V 3 bases and J 5 bases; bases outside gene matches: 7. The CDR3 region has the DNA TGCGCCAGCAGCCAGCTACAGGGGTTTAGAAACACCATATATTTT. This gives the protein CASSQLQGFRNTIYF.

V is TRBV5-1 and J is TRBJ1-1; D is perhaps TRBD1 (5 bases). The CDR3 length is 14 residues. Trimming shortened V by 1 base and J by 4 bases, and 11 bases separated the two germline ends. The germline CDR1 and CDR2 sequences are SGHRS and YFSETQ. DNA for the CDR3: TGCGCCAGCAGCTTGAGGAGGGGTGCCACTGAAGCTTTCTTT. Amino acid sequence: CASSLRRGATEAFF.

The chain carries TRBV18 and TRBJ2-7; 10 bases align to TRBD2. V was clipped by 2 bases and J by 4 bases; unmatched bases: 5. This CDR3 is 15 amino acids long. CDR1 and CDR2 from the germline V gene are KGHSH and LQKENI. CDR3 sequence: CASSPKREGDYEQYF. The CDR3 DNA reads TGTGCCAGCTCACCAAAGCGGGAGGGGGATTACGAGCAGTACTTC.

V usage is TRBV5-1 and J usage is TRBJ1-2; the D is unclear. With 8 bases removed from V and 4 bases from J, the gap between germline ends came to 12 bases. The germline V gene has CDR1 SGHRS and CDR2 YFSETQ. The CDR3 totals 12 residues. CDR3 in amino acids: CASSAVGYGYTF. CDR3 bases: TGCGCCAGTTCCGCGGTTGGCTATGGCTACACCTTC.

In DNA, the CDR3 is TGTGCCAGCAGCTTTACCCAGGGTGAGCAGTTCTTC. Its translation: CASSFTQGEQFF. The chain couples TRBV7-9 to TRBJ2-1; D may be TRBD1 (5 bases). The CDR3 covers 12 residues. V shed 3 bases and J shed 9 bases, with 9 bases lying between them. Germline CDR1 and CDR2: SEHNR and FQNEAQ (reference sequence).

The gene calls are TRBV27 and TRBJ1-4; weak D call: TRBD1 (5 bases). The CDR3 sequence is 15 residues long. V was shortened by 4 bases and J by 6 bases, with 15 bases between the two germline ends. Germline-derived CDR1 and CDR2 are MNHEY and SMNVEV (reference sequence). Here the CDR3 DNA reads TGTGCCAGCAGTTCTATCCCGGGACTAGATGAAAAACTGTTTTTT. It translates to CASSSIPGLDEKLFF.

This clone was observed a handful of times. The V gene is TRBV5-1, the J gene TRBJ1-3; 8 nucleotides line up with TRBD1. CDR3 size: 16 residues. The V gene's germline CDR1 is SGHRS and CDR2 YFSETQ. J gave up 2 bases and V 5 bases, and 9 bases lay outside the gene matches. The CDR3 here is CASSSTGGGPGNTIYF. The CDR3 DNA follows: TGCGCCAGCAGTTCCACAGGGGGAGGTCCTGGAAACACCATATATTTT.

The V gene is TRBV2, the J gene TRBJ1-5; D gene uncertain. The germline CDR1 and CDR2 sequences are SNHLY and FYNNEI. This CDR3 comprises 14 residues. V was clipped by 7 bases and J by 0 bases, with 10 bases between them. The CDR3 nucleotides read TGTGCCAGCAACCCGAACTATAGCAATCAGCCCCAGCATTTT. Its protein is CASNPNYSNQPQHF.

The chain couples TRBV10-2 to TRBJ2-7, with no clear D. V shed 3 bases and J shed 5 bases, with 5 bases lying between them. Germline CDR1 WSHSY, CDR2 SAAADI. This CDR3 contains 11 residues. The CDR3 region has the DNA TGCGCCAGCAGTGACCCCAACGAGCAGTACTTC. Translating gives CASSDPNEQYF.

The genes are TRBV18 and TRBJ1-1; 9 bases are shared with TRBD1. The CDR3 is made up of 17 amino acids. Germline V gene lookup returns CDR1 KGHSH and CDR2 LQKENI. Unmatched junction bases numbered 14, after V lost 3 bases and J lost 6 bases. The CDR3 spells CASSPGTGLTAGPEAFF. The CDR3 nucleotides are TGTGCCAGCTCACCCGGGACAGGGTTGACCGCAGGACCTGAAGCTTTCTTT.

The genes are TRBV11-2 and TRBJ2-3; 15 bases agree with TRBD2. The CDR3 has 17 residues. The V gene end was trimmed by 4 bases and the J gene end by 2 bases; junction bases not matched to a gene: 4. Germline values: CDR1 SGHAT, CDR2 FQNNGV. The CDR3 is CASSSGLAGGYTDTQYF. The CDR3 coding sequence is TGTGCCAGCAGCTCGGGACTAGCGGGGGGATACACAGATACGCAGTATTTT.

This clone has more than one count but fewer than ten. The chain recombines TRBV6-1 with TRBJ1-2, with D perhaps matching TRBD1 (6 bases). Germline-derived CDR1 and CDR2 are MNHNS and SASEGT. The V and J ends lost 6 bases and 3 bases respectively, with 11 bases between them. This CDR3 spans 13 amino acids. For the CDR3, the DNA is TGTGCCAGCAGCGATGGACAGTACTATGGCTACACCTTC. Its protein is CASSDGQYYGYTF.

This clone has a handful of counts. The chain employs TRBV10-1 and TRBJ2-1; TRBD1 is a possible D gene (5 bases). Between the trimmed V and J ends, which lost 5 bases and 9 bases, there was a span of 17 bases. Per germline, CDR1 WNHNN and CDR2 SYGVQD (reference sequence). The CDR3 loop spans 14 amino acids. CDR3 sequence (DNA): TGCGCCAGCAGTTCTAGACTGGGGCCAGGTGAGCAGTTCTTC. Its translation: CASSSRLGPGEQFF.

The chain joins TRBV6-5 to TRBJ1-5; D call uncertain. The CDR3 has 13 residues. CDR1 and CDR2 from the germline V gene are MNHEY and SVGAGI. The ends were cut back, 6 bases at V and 1 base at J, with 7 bases in the middle. CDR3 nucleotides: TGTGCCAGCAGCCGCGGAAGCAATCAGCCCCAGCATTTT. Encoded protein: CASSRGSNQPQHF.

To note about this clone: An end of the junction does not agree with germline; a read error may underlie this. Other DNA sequences of this sample code for an identical CDR3. The chain uses TRBV10-1 and TRBJ1-5, with TRBD1 as a possible D gene (5 bases). Germline CDR1 is WNHNN and CDR2 is SYGVQD (reference sequence). The length of the CDR3 is 14 residues. As DNA, the CDR3 is TGCGCCAGCAGTGTGAAGGGGTTTATACAGCCACAGCATTTT. It translates to CASSVKGFIQPQHF.

Here the CDR3 reads CASSRDRRTDTQYF. The CDR3 DNA is TGTGCCAGCAGTCGGGACAGGAGAACAGATACGCAGTATTTT. V usage is TRBV6-5 and J usage is TRBJ2-3, with 8 bases aligning to TRBD1. Germline V gene sequence: CDR1 MNHEY, CDR2 SVGAGI. This CDR3 has 14 residues. V was pared by 5 bases and J by 3 bases, with 4 bases of the junction left unmatched.

The chain is built from TRBV5-6 and TRBJ2-5, with a possible D match to TRBD2 (5 bases). Germline values: CDR1 SGHDT, CDR2 YYEEEE. Trimming took off 2 bases at V and 5 bases at J, with 13 bases between the two ends. The CDR3 totals 14 residues. The CDR3 loop reads CASSFLRVVETQYF. The CDR3 DNA reads as TGTGCCAGCAGCTTCTTGAGGGTAGTGGAGACCCAGTACTTC.

The chain combines TRBV2 with TRBJ2-5, with no clear D. In germline, CDR1 is SNHLY, CDR2 FYNNEI. The V end lost 3 bases, the J end lost 2 bases, and 7 bases lay between the germline ends. CDR3 length: 13 residues. The CDR3 sequence is CASSEWQQETQYF. The CDR3, as DNA: TGTGCCAGCAGTGAGTGGCAACAAGAGACCCAGTACTTC.

This clone showed up just a few times. The chain links TRBV2 to TRBJ1-3; D might be TRBD1 (6 bases). The CDR3 consists of 14 residues. Germline loops: CDR1 SNHLY, CDR2 FYNNEI. V lost 4 bases to trimming and J lost 3 bases, with 10 bases between them. The CDR3 sequence: CASSVGARGNTIYF. Here the CDR3 DNA reads TGTGCCAGCAGTGTGGGGGCGCGTGGAAACACCATATATTTT. The whole variable domain, remainder taken from reference TRBV2 and TRBJ1-3, is EPEVTQTPSHQVTQMGQEVILRCVPISNHLYFYWYRQILGQKVEFLVSFYNNEISEKSEIFDDQFSVERPDGSNFTLKIRSTKLEDSAMYFCASSVGARGNTIYFGEGSWLTVV.

The chain combines TRBV29-1 with TRBJ2-7; a weak D match, TRBD2 (5 bases). Trimming took off 0 bases at V and 7 bases at J, with 10 bases between the two ends. CDR1 and CDR2 (germline): SQVTM, ANQGSEA. The CDR3 has 12 amino acids. CDR3 nucleotides: TGCAGCGTTGAAGAAGGCAGGAGGGAGCAGTACTTC. Translated, it gives CSVEEGRREQYF.

V is TRBV2 and J is TRBJ2-1, with 7 bases aligning to TRBD2. Germline V gene data show CDR1 as SNHLY and CDR2 as FYNNEI. The CDR3 is 15 amino acids. V dropped 6 bases and J dropped 6; count of bases not matched to a gene: 11. The CDR3 nucleotides are TGTGCCAGCAGCAGGACTAGGACGGTCGGCAATGAGCAGTTCTTC. It codes for CASSRTRTVGNEQFF.

The V call is TRBV7-9, the J call TRBJ2-3, with D possibly TRBD2 on 6 matching bases. The V end was cut by 6 bases, the J end by 2 bases, with 9 bases between. The germline V gene has CDR1 SEHNR and CDR2 FQNEAQ (reference sequence). The CDR3 length is 13 residues. The CDR3 region has the DNA TGTGCCAGCAGGCGGGGTTCCACAGATACGCAGTATTTT. It encodes CASRRGSTDTQYF. The whole variable domain, filled in from reference TRBV7-9 and TRBJ2-3, reads DTGVSQNPRHKITKRGQNVTFRCDPISEHNRLYWYRQTLGQGPEFLTYFQNEAQLEKSRLLSDRFSAERPKGSFSTLEIQRTEQGDSAMYLCASRRGSTDTQYFGPGTRLTVL.

The chain links TRBV7-6 to TRBJ2-3, with D tentatively TRBD1 (5 bases). Trimming removed 5 bases at V and 2 bases at J, with 17 bases between. Germline-derived CDR1 and CDR2 are SGHVS and FNYEAQ. CDR3 length: 16 residues. CDR3 nucleotides: TGTGCCAGCAGCAACCGCTTGGGGCGAGACACAGATACGCAGTATTTT. Encoded protein: CASSNRLGRDTDTQYF.

V is TRBV9 and J is TRBJ1-1; D call uncertain. The CDR3 runs 12 residues. The germline gives CDR1 SGDLS, CDR2 YYNGEE. Trimming took off 4 bases at V and 5 bases at J, with 9 bases between the two ends. The CDR3 loop is CASSLPRTEAFF. CDR3 bases: TGTGCCAGCAGCCTACCTCGGACTGAAGCTTTCTTT.